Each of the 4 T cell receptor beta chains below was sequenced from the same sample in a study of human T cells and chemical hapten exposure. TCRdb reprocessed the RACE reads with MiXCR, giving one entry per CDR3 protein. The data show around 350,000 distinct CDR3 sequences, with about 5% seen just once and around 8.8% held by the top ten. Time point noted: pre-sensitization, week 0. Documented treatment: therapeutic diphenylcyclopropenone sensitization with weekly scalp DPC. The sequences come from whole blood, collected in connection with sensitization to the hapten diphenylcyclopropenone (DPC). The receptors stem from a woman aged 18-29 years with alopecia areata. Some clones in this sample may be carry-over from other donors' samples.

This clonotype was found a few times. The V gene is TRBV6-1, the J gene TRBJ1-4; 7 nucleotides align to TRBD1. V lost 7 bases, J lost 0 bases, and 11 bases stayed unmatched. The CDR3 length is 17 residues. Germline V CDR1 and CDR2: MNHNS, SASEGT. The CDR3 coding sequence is TGTGCCAGCAAGACGAATCCGGGACAGTCAACTAATGAAAAACTGTTTTTT. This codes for CASKTNPGQSTNEKLFF.

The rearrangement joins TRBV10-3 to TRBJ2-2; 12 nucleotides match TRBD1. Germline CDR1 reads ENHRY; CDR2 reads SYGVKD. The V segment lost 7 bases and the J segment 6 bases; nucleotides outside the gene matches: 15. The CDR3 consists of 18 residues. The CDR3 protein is CAINSGTGGAKVAGELFF. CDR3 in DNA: TGTGCCATCAATTCCGGGACAGGGGGCGCGAAGGTTGCCGGGGAGCTGTTTTTT.

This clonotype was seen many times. The CDR3 DNA follows: TGTGCCAGCAGCCACCCAGGGGGCGGATCGAATGGCTACACCTTC. It specifies CASSHPGGGSNGYTF. The chain recombines TRBV14 with TRBJ1-2; TRBD1 matches 8 bases. The J segment lost 6 bases and the V segment lost 3 bases, leaving 9 bases of the junction unmatched. This CDR3 comprises 15 residues. Germline CDR1 is SGHDN and CDR2 is FVKESK.

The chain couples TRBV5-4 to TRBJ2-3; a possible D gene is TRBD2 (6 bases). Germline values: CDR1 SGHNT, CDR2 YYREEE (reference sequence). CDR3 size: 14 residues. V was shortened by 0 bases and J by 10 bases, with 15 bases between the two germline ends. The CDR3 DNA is TGTGCCAGCAGCTTGGCCGCAGGCGGAGGGGCGCAGTATTTT. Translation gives CASSLAAGGGAQYF.